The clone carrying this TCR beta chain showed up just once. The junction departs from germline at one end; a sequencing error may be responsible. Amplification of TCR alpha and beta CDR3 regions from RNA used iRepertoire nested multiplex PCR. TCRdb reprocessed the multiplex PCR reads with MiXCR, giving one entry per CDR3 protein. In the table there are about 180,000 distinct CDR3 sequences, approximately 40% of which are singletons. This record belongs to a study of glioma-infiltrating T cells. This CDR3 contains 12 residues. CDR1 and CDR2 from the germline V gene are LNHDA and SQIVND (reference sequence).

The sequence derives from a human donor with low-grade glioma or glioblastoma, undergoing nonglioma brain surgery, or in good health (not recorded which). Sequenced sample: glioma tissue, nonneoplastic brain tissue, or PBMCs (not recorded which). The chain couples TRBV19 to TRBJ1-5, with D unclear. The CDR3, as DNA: TGTGCCAGTAGGGCAGGCAATCAGACCCAGAATTTT. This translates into CASRAGNQTQNF. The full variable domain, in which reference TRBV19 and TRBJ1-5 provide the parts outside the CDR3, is DGGITQSPKYLFRKEGQNVTLSCEQNLNHDAMYWYRQDPGQGLRLIYYSQIVNDFQKGDIAEGYSVSREKKESFPLTVTSAQKNPTAFYLCASRAGNQTQNFGDGTRLSIL.